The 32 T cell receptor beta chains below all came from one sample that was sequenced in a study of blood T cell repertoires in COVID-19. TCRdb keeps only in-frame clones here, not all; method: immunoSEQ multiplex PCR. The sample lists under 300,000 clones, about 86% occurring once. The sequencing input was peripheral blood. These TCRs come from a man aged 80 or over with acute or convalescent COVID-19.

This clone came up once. As DNA, the CDR3 is TGTGCCAGCAGCAGGTATGAATTCCGCTACGAGCAGTACTTC. The encoded protein is CASSRYEFRYEQYF. The gene calls are TRBV27 and TRBJ2-7; no clear D gene. Trimming shortened V by 6 bases and J by 3 bases, and 15 bases separated the two germline ends. The CDR3 is made up of 14 amino acids. Germline lookup yields CDR1 MNHEY and CDR2 SMNVEV (reference sequence).

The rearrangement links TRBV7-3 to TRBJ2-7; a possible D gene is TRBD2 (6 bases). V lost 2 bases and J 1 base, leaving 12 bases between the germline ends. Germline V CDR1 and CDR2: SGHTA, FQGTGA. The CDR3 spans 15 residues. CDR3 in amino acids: CASSLFGSGSYEQYF. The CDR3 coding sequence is TGTGCCAGCAGCTTATTCGGGAGTGGTTCCTACGAGCAGTACTTC.

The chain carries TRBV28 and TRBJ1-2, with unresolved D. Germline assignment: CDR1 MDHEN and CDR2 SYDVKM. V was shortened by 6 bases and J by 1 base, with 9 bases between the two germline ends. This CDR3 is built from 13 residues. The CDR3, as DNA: TGTGCCAGCAGCCTCGGGTATAACTATGGCTACACCTTC. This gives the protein CASSLGYNYGYTF.

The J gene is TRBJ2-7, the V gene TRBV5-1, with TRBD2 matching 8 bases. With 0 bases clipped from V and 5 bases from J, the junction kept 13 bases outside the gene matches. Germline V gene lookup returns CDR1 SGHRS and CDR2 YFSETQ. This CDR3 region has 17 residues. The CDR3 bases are TGCGCCAGCAGCTTGGGGCGCGGGGGGCGGCCGTCTGACGAGCAGTACTTC. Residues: CASSLGRGGRPSDEQYF.

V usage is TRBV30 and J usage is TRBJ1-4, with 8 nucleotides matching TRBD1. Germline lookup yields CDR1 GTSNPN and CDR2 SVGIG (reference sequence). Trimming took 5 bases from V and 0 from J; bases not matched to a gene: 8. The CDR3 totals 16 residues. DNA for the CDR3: TGTGCCTGGGGACAGGGCCCAATTGCAACTAATGAAAAACTGTTTTTT. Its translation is CAWGQGPIATNEKLFF.

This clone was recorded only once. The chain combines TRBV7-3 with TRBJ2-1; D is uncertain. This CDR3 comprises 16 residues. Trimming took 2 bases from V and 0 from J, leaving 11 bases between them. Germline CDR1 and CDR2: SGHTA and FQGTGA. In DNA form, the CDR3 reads TGTGCCAGCAGCTTAGATTCAGCGAGCTCCTACAATGAGCAGTTCTTC. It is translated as CASSLDSASSYNEQFF.

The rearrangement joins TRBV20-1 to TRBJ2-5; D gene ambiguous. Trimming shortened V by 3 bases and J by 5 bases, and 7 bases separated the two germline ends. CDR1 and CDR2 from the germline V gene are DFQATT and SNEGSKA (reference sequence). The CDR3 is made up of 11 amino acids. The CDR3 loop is CSASPPETQYF. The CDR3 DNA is TGCAGTGCTAGCCCCCCGGAGACCCAGTACTTC.

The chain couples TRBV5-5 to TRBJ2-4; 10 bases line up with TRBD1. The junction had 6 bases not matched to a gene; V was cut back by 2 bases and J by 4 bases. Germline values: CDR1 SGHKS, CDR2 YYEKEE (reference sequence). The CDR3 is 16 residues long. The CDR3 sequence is CASSFLPGQGKNIQYF. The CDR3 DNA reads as TGTGCCAGCAGCTTCCTCCCGGGACAGGGGAAAAACATTCAGTACTTC.

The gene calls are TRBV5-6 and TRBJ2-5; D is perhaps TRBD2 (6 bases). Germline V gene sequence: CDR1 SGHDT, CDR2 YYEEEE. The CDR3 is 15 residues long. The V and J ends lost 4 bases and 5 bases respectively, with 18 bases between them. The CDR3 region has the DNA TGTGCCAGCAGCCAAGAGGGACTCCTGGGGGAGACCCAGTACTTC. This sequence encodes CASSQEGLLGETQYF.

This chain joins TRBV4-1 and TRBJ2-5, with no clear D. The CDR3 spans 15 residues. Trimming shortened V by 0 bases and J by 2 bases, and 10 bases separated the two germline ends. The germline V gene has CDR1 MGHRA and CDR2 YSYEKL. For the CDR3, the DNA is TGCGCCAGCAGCCAAGATCAGGCCAGACAAGAGACCCAGTACTTC. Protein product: CASSQDQARQETQYF.

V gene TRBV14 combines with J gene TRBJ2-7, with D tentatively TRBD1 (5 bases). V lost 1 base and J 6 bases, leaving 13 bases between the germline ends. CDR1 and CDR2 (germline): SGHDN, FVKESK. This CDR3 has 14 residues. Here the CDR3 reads CASSQAGFRIEQYF. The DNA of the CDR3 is TGTGCCAGCAGCCAAGCAGGGTTTCGGATCGAGCAGTACTTC.

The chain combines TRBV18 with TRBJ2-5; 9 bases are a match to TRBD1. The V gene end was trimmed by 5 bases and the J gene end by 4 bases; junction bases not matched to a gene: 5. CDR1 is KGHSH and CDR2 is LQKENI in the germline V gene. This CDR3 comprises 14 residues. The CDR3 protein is CASSTNRGLETQYF. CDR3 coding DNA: TGTGCCAGCTCAACGAACAGGGGGCTAGAGACCCAGTACTTC. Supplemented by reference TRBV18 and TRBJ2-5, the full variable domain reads NAGVMQNPRHLVRRRGQEARLRCSPMKGHSHVYWYRQLPEEGLKFMVYLQKENIIDESGMPKERFSAEFPKEGPSILRIQQVVRGDSAAYFCASSTNRGLETQYFGPGTRLLVL.

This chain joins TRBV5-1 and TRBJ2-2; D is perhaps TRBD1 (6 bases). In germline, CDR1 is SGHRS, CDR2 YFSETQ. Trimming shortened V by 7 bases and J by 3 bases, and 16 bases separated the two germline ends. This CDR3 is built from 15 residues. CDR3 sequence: CASGALDRHTGELFF. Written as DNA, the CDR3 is TGCGCCAGCGGAGCCCTGGACAGACACACCGGGGAGCTGTTTTTT.

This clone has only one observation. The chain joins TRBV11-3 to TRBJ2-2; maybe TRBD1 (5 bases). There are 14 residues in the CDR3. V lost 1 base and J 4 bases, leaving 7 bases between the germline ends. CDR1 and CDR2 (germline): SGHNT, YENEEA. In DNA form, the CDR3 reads TGTGCCAGCAGCTTAGGAGACAGCACCGGGGAGCTGTTTTTT. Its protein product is CASSLGDSTGELFF.

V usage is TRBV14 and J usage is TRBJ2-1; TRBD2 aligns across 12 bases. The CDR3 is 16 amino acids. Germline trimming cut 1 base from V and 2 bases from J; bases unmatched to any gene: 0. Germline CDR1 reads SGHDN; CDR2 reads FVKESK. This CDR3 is CASSQGTSGTYNEQFF. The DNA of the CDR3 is TGTGCCAGCAGCCAAGGGACTAGCGGGACCTACAATGAGCAGTTCTTC.

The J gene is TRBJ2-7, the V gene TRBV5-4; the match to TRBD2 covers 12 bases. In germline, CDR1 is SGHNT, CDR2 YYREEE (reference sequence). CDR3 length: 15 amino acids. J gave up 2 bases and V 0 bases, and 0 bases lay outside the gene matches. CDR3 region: CASSLGTSGTYEQYF. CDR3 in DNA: TGTGCCAGCAGCTTGGGGACTAGCGGGACCTACGAGCAGTACTTC.

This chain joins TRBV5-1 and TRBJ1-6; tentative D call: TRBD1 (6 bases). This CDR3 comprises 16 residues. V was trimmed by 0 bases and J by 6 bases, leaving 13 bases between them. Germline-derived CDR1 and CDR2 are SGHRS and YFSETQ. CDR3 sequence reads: CASSLETGPPNSPLHF. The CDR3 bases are TGCGCCAGCAGCTTGGAGACAGGACCTCCTAATTCACCCCTCCACTTT.

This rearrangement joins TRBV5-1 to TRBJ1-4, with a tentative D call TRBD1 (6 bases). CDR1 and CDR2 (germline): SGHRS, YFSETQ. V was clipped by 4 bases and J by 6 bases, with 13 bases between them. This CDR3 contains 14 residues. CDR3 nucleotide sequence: TGCGCCAGCAGCCCGGGACATATTGATGAAAAACTGTTTTTT. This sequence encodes CASSPGHIDEKLFF.

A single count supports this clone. CDR3 protein: CASKTRTVSSYNEQFF. The CDR3 nucleotides are TGTGCCAGCAAGACTAGAACGGTAAGCTCCTACAATGAGCAGTTCTTC. V is TRBV28 and J is TRBJ2-1; tentatively, D is TRBD2 (6 bases). V lost 7 bases and J 0 bases, leaving 16 bases between the germline ends. The CDR3 is made up of 16 amino acids. Per the germline V gene, CDR1 is MDHEN and CDR2 is SYDVKM. Full variable domain (remainder filled in from reference TRBV28 and TRBJ2-1): DVKVTQSSRYLVKRTGEKVFLECVQDMDHENMFWYRQDPGLGLRLIYFSYDVKMKEKGDIPEGYSVSREKKERFSLILESASTNQTSMYLCASKTRTVSSYNEQFFGPGTRLTVL.

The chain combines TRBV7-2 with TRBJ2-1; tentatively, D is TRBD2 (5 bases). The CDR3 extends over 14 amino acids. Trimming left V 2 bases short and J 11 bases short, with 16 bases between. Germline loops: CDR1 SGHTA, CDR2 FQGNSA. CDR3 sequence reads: CASSLRGLGEKQFF. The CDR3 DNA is TGTGCCAGCAGCTTACGGGGTCTAGGAGAGAAGCAGTTCTTC.

Here the CDR3 reads CASSPGGKSPLHF. The CDR3 nucleotides are TGTGCCAGCAGCCCCGGGGGGAAGTCACCCCTCCACTTT. The V and J genes are TRBV3-1 (or the pseudogene TRBV3-2) and TRBJ1-6; D is perhaps TRBD1 (5 bases). Looked up from germline, CDR1 is LGHDT and CDR2 is YNNKEL (reference sequence). This CDR3 has 13 amino acids. V lost 4 bases to trimming and J lost 10 bases, with 11 bases between them.

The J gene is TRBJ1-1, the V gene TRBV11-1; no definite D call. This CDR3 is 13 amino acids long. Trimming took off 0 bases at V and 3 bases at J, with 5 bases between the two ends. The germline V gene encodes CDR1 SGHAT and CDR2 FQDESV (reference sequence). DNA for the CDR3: TGTGCCAGCAGCTTAGCTCCATACACTGAAGCTTTCTTT. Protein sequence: CASSLAPYTEAFF.

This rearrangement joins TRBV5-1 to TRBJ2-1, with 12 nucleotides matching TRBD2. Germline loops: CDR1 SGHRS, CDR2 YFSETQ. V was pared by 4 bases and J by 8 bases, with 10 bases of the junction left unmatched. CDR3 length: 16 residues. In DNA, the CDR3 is TGCGCCAGCAGCGAACAGACTAGCGGGAGTTGGTATGAGCAGTTCTTC. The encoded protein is CASSEQTSGSWYEQFF.

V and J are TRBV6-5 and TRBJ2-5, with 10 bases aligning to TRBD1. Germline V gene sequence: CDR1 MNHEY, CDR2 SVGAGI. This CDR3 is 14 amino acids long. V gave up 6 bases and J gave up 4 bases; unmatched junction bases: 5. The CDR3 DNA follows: TGTGCCAGCAGCCGCGGGACAGGGGTAGAGACCCAGTACTTC. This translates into CASSRGTGVETQYF.

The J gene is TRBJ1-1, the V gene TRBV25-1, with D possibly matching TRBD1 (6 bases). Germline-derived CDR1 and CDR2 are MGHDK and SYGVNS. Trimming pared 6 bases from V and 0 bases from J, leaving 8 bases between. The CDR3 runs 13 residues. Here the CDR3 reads CASRGQLNTEAFF. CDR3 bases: TGTGCCAGCAGGGGACAATTGAACACTGAAGCTTTCTTT.

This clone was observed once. CDR3 in DNA: TGTGCCAGCAGCGCAACACTAGCGGGGAGCACAGATACGCAGTATTTT. Translated: CASSATLAGSTDTQYF. V and J are TRBV2 and TRBJ2-3, with 10 nucleotides matching TRBD2. V lost 6 bases, J lost 0 bases, and 6 bases stayed unmatched. Per the germline V gene, CDR1 is SNHLY and CDR2 is FYNNEI. There are 16 residues in the CDR3.

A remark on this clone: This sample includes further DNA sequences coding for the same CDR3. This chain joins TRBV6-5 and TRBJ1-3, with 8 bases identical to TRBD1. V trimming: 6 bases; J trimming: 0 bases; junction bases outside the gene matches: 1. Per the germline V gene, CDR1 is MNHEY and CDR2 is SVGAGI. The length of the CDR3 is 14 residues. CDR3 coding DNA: TGTGCCAGCAGAACAGGGGGCTCTGGAAACACCATATATTTT. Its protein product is CASRTGGSGNTIYF.

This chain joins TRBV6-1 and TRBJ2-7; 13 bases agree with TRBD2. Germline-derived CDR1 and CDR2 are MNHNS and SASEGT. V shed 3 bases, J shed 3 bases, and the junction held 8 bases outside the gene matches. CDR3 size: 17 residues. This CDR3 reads CASSDFSTSGRLYEQYF. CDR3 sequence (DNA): TGTGCCAGCAGTGATTTTTCGACTAGCGGGAGGCTCTACGAGCAGTACTTC.

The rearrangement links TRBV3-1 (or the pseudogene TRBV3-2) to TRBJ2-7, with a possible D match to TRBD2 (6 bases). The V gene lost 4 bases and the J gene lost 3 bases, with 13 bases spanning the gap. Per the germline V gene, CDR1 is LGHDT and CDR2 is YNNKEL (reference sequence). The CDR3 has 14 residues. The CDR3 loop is CASSPLGGGYEQYF. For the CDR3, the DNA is TGTGCCAGCAGCCCTCTGGGGGGAGGCTACGAGCAGTACTTC.

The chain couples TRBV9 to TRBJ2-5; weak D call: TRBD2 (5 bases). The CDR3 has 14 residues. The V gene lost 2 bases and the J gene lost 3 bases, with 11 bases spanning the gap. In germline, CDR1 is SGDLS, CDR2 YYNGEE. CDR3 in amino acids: CASSVGEVEETQYF. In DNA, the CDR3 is TGTGCCAGCAGCGTGGGAGAGGTTGAAGAGACCCAGTACTTC.

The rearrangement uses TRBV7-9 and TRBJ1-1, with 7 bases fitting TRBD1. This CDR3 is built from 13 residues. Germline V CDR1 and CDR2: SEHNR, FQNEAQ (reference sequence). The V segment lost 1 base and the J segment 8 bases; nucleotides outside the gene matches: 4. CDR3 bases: TGTGCCAGCAGCTTAGGACAGGGTCTCGAAGCTTTCTTT. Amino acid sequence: CASSLGQGLEAFF.

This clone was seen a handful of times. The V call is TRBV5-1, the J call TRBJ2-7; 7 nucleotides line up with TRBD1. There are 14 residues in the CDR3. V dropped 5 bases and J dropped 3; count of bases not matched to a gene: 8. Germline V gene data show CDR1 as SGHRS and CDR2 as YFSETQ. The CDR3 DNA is TGCGCCAGCAGTCCCGGGACAGAGTACTACGAGCAGTACTTC. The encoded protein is CASSPGTEYYEQYF.